The clone carrying this TCR beta chain has only a few counts. The sample contains more than one DNA sequence encoding this CDR3. Assay: immunoSEQ multiplex PCR; the TCRdb copy retains only in-frame clones and omits some. The sample has 2 million to 2.5 million clones; 93% are singletons. V was shortened by 0 bases and J by 5 bases, with 6 bases between the two germline ends. Germline CDR1 is SGHRS and CDR2 is YFSETQ. The CDR3 has 12 amino acids. This sample is drawn from a study of shared clonotypes between healthy human individuals. Turning to the study itself: The study drew on a couple of women and a few men aged 18 to 49 as donors.

The TCR comes from a man aged 18 to 29 in good health. Some clones in this sample may be carry-over from other donors' samples. Sequencing input: naive CD4+ T cells from PBMCs. Subset here: CD45RA+ positively selected. The J gene is TRBJ2-7, the V gene TRBV5-1; D not certain. Written as DNA, the CDR3 is TGCGCCAGCAGCTTGGCGGGTGACGAGCAGTACTTC. Encoded protein: CASSLAGDEQYF.